These 3 T cell receptor beta chains share one sample of origin, sequenced in a study of human T cells and chemical hapten exposure. TCRdb reprocessed the RACE reads via MiXCR and lists one record per CDR3 protein. The top ten hold roughly 2.5% of the sample, which has about 190,000 distinct CDR3 sequences, under 30% seen once. Time point noted: patch test 3, about 24 weeks after DPC sensitization. Treatment given: therapeutic diphenylcyclopropenone sensitization with weekly scalp DPC. The source material was whole blood, sampled in connection with sensitization to the hapten diphenylcyclopropenone (DPC). Source of these receptors: a woman between 40 and 55 years old with alopecia areata. Some clones in this sample may be carry-over from other donors' samples.

Only a few counts were recorded for this clonotype. The V and J genes are TRBV24-1 and TRBJ2-1; D remains ambiguous. Germline V lookup: CDR1 KGHDR, CDR2 SFDVKD. The CDR3 extends over 14 amino acids. V dropped 0 bases and J dropped 5 bases, with 7 bases sitting between them. CDR3 sequence (DNA): TGTGCCACCAGTGATTTGGACCCGAACAATGAGCAGTTCTTC. Protein product: CATSDLDPNNEQFF.

This chain joins TRBV6-5 and TRBJ2-7; 12 nucleotides align to TRBD2. The germline V gene encodes CDR1 MNHEY and CDR2 SVGAGI. The trim removed 7 bases at V and 3 bases at J, leaving 4 bases unmatched. This CDR3 is 14 amino acids long. The CDR3: CASTRLAGDYEQYF. In DNA form, the CDR3 reads TGTGCCAGCACCCGACTAGCGGGAGACTACGAGCAGTACTTC.

This clonotype was seen more than once but under ten times. The J gene is TRBJ2-7, the V gene TRBV20-1, with 7 bases that match TRBD2. The germline V gene encodes CDR1 DFQATT and CDR2 SNEGSKA (reference sequence). J lost 12 bases, V lost 5 bases, and 16 bases had no gene match. The length of the CDR3 is 13 residues. CDR3 in DNA: TGCAGTGCTGGCGGGGGAGGGGCCCTACGAGTGTACTTC. Its protein product is CSAGGGGALRVYF.